The sample holds a few counts of the clone carrying this T cell receptor beta chain. Its specificity is not known. The germline CDR1 and CDR2 sequences are MNHNY and SVGAGI (reference sequence). The CDR3 sequence is 12 residues long. The V gene lost 8 bases and the J gene lost 8 bases, with 12 bases spanning the gap. These data belong to a study of cytomegalovirus exposure and HLA in healthy donors. Study information: Most genotyped donors, 81% of about 400, had Caucasian-associated genetic ancestry.

Notes on the study in general: Most likely, a cluster of highly shared sequence variants arose as a sequencing artifact.

Amplification used 60 Vbeta primers and 13 Jbeta primers. TCRdb keeps only in-frame clones here, not all; method: immunoSEQ multiplex PCR. The table records about 210,000 clones, 70% to 80% of them present only once. V gene TRBV6-6 combines with J gene TRBJ1-4; D unresolved. The specimen was PBMCs. The clonotype was recovered from a woman aged 25 to 45 in good health and CMV-seropositive. This CDR3 is CASSPGREKLFF. The DNA of the CDR3 is TGTGCCAGCTCCCCAGGTCGAGAAAAACTGTTTTTT.